This T cell receptor beta chain emerged from a study of T cell responses to AZD1222 COVID-19 vaccine. A word on this clone: No antigen is known for it.

Sequenced by immunoSEQ multiplex PCR; TCRdb stores in-frame clones only, minus some. The sample holds approximately 70,000 clones, 65% to 90% seen once. Germline loops: CDR1 MDHEN, CDR2 SYDVKM. This CDR3 is 14 amino acids long. J gave up 3 bases and V 11 bases, and 8 bases lay outside the gene matches. Study results and limitations: The breadth and depth of Spike-specific TCRs increased once two AZD1222 doses had been given.

The sequencing used peripheral blood, collected on day 0 of AZD1222 vaccination. This TCR came from an adult in good health. The gene calls are TRBV28 and TRBJ1-2, with TRBD1 matching 11 bases. DNA for the CDR3: TGTGCCGGAGGACAGGGGGCTGGGGACTATGGCTACACCTTC. Protein sequence: CAGGQGAGDYGYTF.